The text below deals with one T cell receptor (beta chain). Its target is unknown. The sample comes from a study of T cell clones after liver transplantation. Overall study context: A pre-transplant mixed lymphocyte reaction with TCRbeta sequencing defined graft-donor-reactive clones followed in post-transplant blood.

General study results and limits: Donor-reactive sequences fell more than third party-reactive ones, suggesting partial deletion.

CD3+CD4+ and CD3+CD8+ cells were FACS-sorted from thawed unstimulated PBMCs. This table comes from immunoSEQ multiplex PCR, and its TCRdb copy is limited to in-frame clones, with some not included. Of 20,000 to 25,000 clones listed, about four fifths are singletons. V lost 5 bases to trimming and J lost 10 bases; unmatched junction nucleotides: 9. Germline CDR1 and CDR2: MGHRA and YSYEKL. This CDR3 region has 15 residues. The TCR sequence derives from a human patient who received a liver transplant. Some T cells may be graft donor cells. The sample was CD8+ T cells from blood, taken around 54 months after liver transplant. The chain couples TRBV4-1 to TRBJ1-6; TRBD1 agrees at 9 bases. In nucleotides, the CDR3 is TGCGCCAGCAGCGAATTTTCCGGGACAGGGTCACCCCTCCACTTT. As protein: CASSEFSGTGSPLHF.